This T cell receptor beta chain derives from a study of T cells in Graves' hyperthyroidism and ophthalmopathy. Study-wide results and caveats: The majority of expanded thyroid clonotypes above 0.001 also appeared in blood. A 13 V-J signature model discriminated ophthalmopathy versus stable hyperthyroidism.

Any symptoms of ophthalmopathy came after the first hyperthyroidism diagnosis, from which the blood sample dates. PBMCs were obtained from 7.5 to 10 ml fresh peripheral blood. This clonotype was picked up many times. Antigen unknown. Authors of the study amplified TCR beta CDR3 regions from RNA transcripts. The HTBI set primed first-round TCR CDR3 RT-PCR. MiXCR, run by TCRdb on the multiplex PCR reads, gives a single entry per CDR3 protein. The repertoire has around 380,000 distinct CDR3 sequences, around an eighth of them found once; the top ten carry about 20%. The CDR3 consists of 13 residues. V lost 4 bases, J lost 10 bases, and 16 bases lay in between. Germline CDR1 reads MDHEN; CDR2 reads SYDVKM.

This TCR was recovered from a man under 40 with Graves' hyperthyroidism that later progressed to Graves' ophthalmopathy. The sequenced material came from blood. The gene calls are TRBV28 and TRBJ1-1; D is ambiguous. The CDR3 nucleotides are TGTGCCAGCAGTTCGGACGCCTCGGGCGTAGCTTTCTTT. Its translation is CASSSDASGVAFF.